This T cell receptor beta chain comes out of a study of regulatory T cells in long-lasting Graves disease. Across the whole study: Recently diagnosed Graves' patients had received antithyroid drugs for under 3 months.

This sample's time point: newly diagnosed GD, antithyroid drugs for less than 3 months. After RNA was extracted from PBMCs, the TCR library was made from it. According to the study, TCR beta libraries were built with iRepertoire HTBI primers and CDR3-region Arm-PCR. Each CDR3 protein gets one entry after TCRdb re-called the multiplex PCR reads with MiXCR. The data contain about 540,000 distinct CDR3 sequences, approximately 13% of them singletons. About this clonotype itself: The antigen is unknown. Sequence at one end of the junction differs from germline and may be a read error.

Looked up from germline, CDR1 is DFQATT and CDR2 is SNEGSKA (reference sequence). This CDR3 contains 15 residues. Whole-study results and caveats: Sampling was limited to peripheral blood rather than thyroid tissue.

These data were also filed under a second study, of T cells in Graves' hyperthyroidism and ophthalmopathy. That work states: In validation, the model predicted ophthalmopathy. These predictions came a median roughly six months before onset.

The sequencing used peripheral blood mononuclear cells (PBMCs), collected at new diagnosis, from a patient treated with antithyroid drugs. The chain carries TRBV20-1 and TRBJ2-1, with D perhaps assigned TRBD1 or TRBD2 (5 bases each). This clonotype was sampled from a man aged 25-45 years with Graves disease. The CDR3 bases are TGCAGTGCTAGAGTGGGTGGGGGATCCTCCAATGAGCAGTTCTTC. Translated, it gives CSARVGGGSSNEQFF.